The subject of this entry is one T cell receptor beta chain. The entry originates in a study of blood T cell repertoires in COVID-19. On the study more broadly: Collection of acute and convalescent COVID-19 samples took place in the United States, Italy and Spain. Nucleic acid was either cDNA or gDNA, and it came from T cells, B-cell-depleted T cells, or PBMCs.

In the authors' workflow: Amplifying reference gene primers gave estimates of nucleated cell counts. This table comes from immunoSEQ multiplex PCR, and its TCRdb copy is limited to in-frame clones, with some not included. That table furnishes V, J and clone size, whereas the DNA furnished D and trimming. The table records some 180,000 clones, approximately 80% of them present only once. Those enrolled in Seattle joined during active infection and were followed longitudinally afterward. The junction had 0 bases not matched to a gene; V was cut back by 6 bases and J by 4 bases. Looked up from germline, CDR1 is PRHDT and CDR2 is FYEKMQ (reference sequence). There are 13 residues in the CDR3.

This chain joins TRBV13 and TRBJ2-3, with 11 bases identical to TRBD2. This TCR came from a woman in her thirties or forties with COVID-19, enrolled during active disease. The sample taken for sequencing was peripheral blood. CDR3 region: CASSSGRADTQYF. The CDR3 nucleotides are TGTGCCAGCAGTAGCGGGAGGGCAGATACGCAGTATTTT. Variable domain in full (rest from reference TRBV13 and TRBJ2-3): AAGVIQSPRHLIKEKRETATLKCYPIPRHDTVYWYQQGPGQDPQFLISFYEKMQSDKGSIPDRFSAQQFSDYHSELNMSSLELGDSALYFCASSSGRADTQYFGPGTRLTVL.